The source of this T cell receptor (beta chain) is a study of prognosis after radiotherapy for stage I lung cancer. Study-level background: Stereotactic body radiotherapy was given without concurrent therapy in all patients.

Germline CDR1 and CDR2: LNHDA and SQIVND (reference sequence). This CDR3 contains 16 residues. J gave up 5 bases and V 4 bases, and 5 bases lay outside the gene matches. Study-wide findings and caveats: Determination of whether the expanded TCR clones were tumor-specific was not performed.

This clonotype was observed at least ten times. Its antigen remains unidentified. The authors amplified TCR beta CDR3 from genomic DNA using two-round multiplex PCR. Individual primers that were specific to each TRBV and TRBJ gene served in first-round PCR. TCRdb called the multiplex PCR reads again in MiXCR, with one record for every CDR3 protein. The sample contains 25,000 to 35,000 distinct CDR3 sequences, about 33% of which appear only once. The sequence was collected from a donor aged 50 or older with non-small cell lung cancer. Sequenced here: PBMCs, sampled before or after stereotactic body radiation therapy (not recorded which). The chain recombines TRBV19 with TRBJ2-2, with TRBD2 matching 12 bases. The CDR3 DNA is TGTGCCAGTAGTACGCGACTAGCGGGAGAGACCGGGGAGCTGTTTTTT. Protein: CASSTRLAGETGELFF.